The present entry profiles one T cell receptor (beta chain) with its context. What this receptor recognizes is not known. Base qualities are missing; no much larger clone stands one base away. Libraries were built with the immunoSEQ multiplex PCR assay. For the multiplex PCR, a mixture combining 60 forward primers for TCR Vbeta segments and 13 reverse primers for TCR Jbeta segments was used. A multiplex PCR assay on genomic DNA amplified the CDR3 region of rearranged TCR beta genes. Amplified TCR beta libraries were sequenced as 87-base-pair reads on the Illumina HiSeq System. Processing in the source paper ran as follows. A later analysis tallied tens of millions of unique TCR beta chains across the 640 or so repertoires, and around 12 million of those chains were shared by two or more donors. Raw reads were error-corrected and collapsed into unique sequences by a nearest-neighbor algorithm in which closely related sequences were merged to remove PCR and sequencing errors. Alignment of CDR3 sequences to IMGT reference sequences was used to assign V, D and J gene segments. For a sequence to be retained, a match of at least six nucleotides was required to both a V gene segment and a J gene segment. A rearrangement counted as productive if the CDR3 had no stop codons and remained in frame with V and J, and every other rearrangement counted as non-productive. CDR3 was defined by IMGT convention, running from the second conserved V-encoded cysteine to the conserved J-encoded phenylalanine. The earlier analysis of more than 450 of the donors excluded sequences that lacked an unambiguous match to a single V gene segment. An earlier analysis of a few hundred of the donors called V segments functional above 56.7% productive rearrangements and segregating when the between-donor standard deviation exceeded 5%. To diagnose cytomegalovirus status from the catalog of TCR beta chain sequences, a statistical classification framework was built. In a later analysis, V and J genes were assigned by comparing TCR nucleotide sequences against IMGT/GENE-DB human TR gene sequences. A later analysis assigned CDR3 sequences and most-parsimonious VDJ recombination scenarios with the TCRdist pipeline. In a later analysis, each TCR beta chain was defined by its CDR3 amino acid sequence together with its V-gene family, and reads lacking a unique V-gene family were excluded. As a way to deal with suspected cross-contamination and a sequencing artifact, a later analysis dropped roughly 620 nucleotide sequences that were highly shared and had low generation probability. In a later analysis, a clonal expansion index for each public chain was calculated from normalized within-repertoire ranks of inferred template counts. In a later analysis, generation probabilities were computed with a VDJ recombination model fitted to out-of-frame rearrangements, and the resulting probabilities were checked against IGoR. In a later analysis, TCR-TCR, TCR-HLA and TCR-CMV co-occurrence was scored with hypergeometric tests, and a repertoire-size bias correction was applied to TCR pairs. False discovery rates were estimated in a later analysis by permuting HLA or CMV assignments 20 times. In a later analysis, co-occurring TCRs were grouped with DBSCAN, and TCRdist sequence similarity was added when clustering was performed within HLA-allele-positive subsets. For co-occurrence clustering, repertoires with fewer than 30,000 or more than 120,000 public chains were excluded, along with a handful of repertoires with anomalous nucleotide sharing. The table comes from immuneACCESS by way of TCRdb, which keeps in-frame sequences with V and J called. Part of the clones is missing from these tables; in studies checked, under half for an unresolved V gene and the rest for unknown reasons. That table supplies the V and J calls and clone size; D and trimming were determined from the DNA. The table for this sample lists about 140,000 clones; roughly 80% of them were counted only once. The ten biggest clones cover around 1.6% of the sample.

The source of the sample is a study of cytomegalovirus exposure and HLA in healthy donors (dated by TCRdb to 2015 to 2018). Broadly, across the study: An earlier analysis of several hundred of the donors reported about 280 Gb of sequence data and 117 million unique TCR beta sequences obtained from about 179 million T cells. Class I and class II HLA loci were covered by the typing at four-digit resolution. Of the 398 genotyped donors, 81% were placed in the genetic ancestry cluster associated with self-reported Caucasian donors. To study patterns of TCR occurrence, a later analysis re-analyzed previously published TCR beta repertoires from 666 donors and added high-resolution HLA genotyping. Because of strong linkage in the cohort, a handful of DR-DQ haplotypes were treated as single units for association and clustering. In an earlier analysis of more than 550 of the donors, high-throughput TCR beta sequencing was used to judge whether each TCR beta V gene segment behaved as functional or pseudogenic. About 300 gigabases of sequencing data and 70 million to 100 million unique TCR sequences were included in an early release covering several hundred HLA-typed donors. Donor age, sex, ethnicity and CMV serostatus were collected together with the repertoire data. Typing coverage varied by locus: roughly 620-630 donors for A, B, C, DRB1 and DQB1; roughly 520 for DQA1; approximately 610 for DPA1; approximately 470 for DPB1. The study used immunosequencing to profile the T cell repertoires of 600 to 850 subjects and linked those repertoires to cytomegalovirus serostatus. To predict cytomegalovirus infection status, the study brought together high-throughput TCR immunosequencing, statistical association of individual TCRs with disease status, and machine learning. A separate validation cohort of approximately 130 different subjects was used in addition to the 666-subject first cohort. Across some 400 genotyped donors of the cohort, an average of about 250,000 unique TCR beta nucleotide sequences per donor were sequenced, and roughly a sixth of those sequences were non-productive. A later genetic analysis took genome-wide SNP genotypes for about three fifths of the 666 donors and used that subset as a discovery cohort. Every discovery cohort repertoire had been produced on one sequencing platform. Rather than drawing on any new phenotypic data, the later analysis identified candidate immune exposures from TCR beta sequences and the way those sequences occurred across donors. The study aimed to test whether cataloging public T cell receptors could reveal signatures of past pathogen exposure. Study-wide findings and limitations: In the study, some 160 TCR beta chains were listed as associated with cytomegalovirus. Sequencing depth was assumed to be roughly uniform across donors in the presence/absence analyses, though that assumption may not hold. The authors suggested that the approach could potentially be generalized to other disease states and immunological phenotypes. A further reported finding was that TCR beta sequences accurately predicted the HLA-A and HLA-B alleles for most subjects in the first cohort. A later analysis found that most CMV-associated TCR beta chains appeared HLA-restricted, with HLA associations seemingly driven largely by CMV exposure. A later analysis found that HLA-associated TCR beta chains were more clonally expanded and had lower generation probabilities than equally common non-associated chains. At a false discovery rate of 0.05, a later analysis linked approximately 18,000 TCR beta sequences to specific HLA alleles. A cluster of highly shared sequence variants was judged likely to be a technical artifact of the sequencing pipeline. The classifier was reported to diagnose cytomegalovirus status with high specificity and sensitivity in both the original cohort and the validation cohort. V-gene and J-gene trimming of TCR beta chains was associated with a missense DCLRE1C variant in a later genetic analysis, and the association was replicated in an independent cohort. Immune exposure information for the cohort was limited to CMV serostatus. Correlated functional status among segregating V segments might reflect linkage disequilibrium, but an unknown experimental factor could not be ruled out. In a later analysis, TCR association rates were found to vary across HLA loci, with the most associated TCRs seen for DRB1 alleles and the fewest for HLA-C alleles. Some IMGT-functional V segments, including TRBV6-2 and TRBV6-3, could not be told apart with the 87-base-pair reads, so those segments were excluded. In an earlier analysis of 500 to 650 of the donors, most TCR beta V segments appeared in productive rearrangements about 90% or about 30% of the time, broadly matching IMGT annotations. Because counts were too low, fewer than 20 rarely observed V segments, including chromosome 9 orphons, were excluded from the earlier analysis of 587 of the donors. In this cohort, only TCR beta chains were sequenced, and detectable features were limited by the absence of alpha or paired-chain data. In vitro tests confirmed that a few of the cytomegalovirus-associated TCR beta chains recognize cytomegalovirus antigens. Because HLA typing was missing for some donors at each locus, association tests included only the typed subset. Most TCR sequences were observed very rarely across donors, whereas some public TCRs were present in many individuals. In a later genetic analysis, fewer N-insertions in productive TCRs were reported among donors in an Asian-associated ancestry cluster than the roughly 700-donor mean. According to a later analysis, parvovirus B19, influenza, CMV and Epstein-Barr virus appeared linked to several top co-occurrence clusters. When HLA alleles, especially DR and DQ, strongly co-occurred, TCR associations were difficult to assign to individual alleles.

The cohort consisted of approximately 690 healthy bone marrow donors. Cohort members were all nominally healthy when sampled, although unrecorded immune exposures were likely present. The donor was CMV seronegative and was included in the group of under 450 seronegative cohort members. Every donor gave a peripheral blood sample, and the peripheral blood mononuclear cells from that sample were used for TCR beta sequencing. Genomic DNA extraction from the blood cell samples was performed with the Qiagen DNeasy Blood Extraction Kit. There are 15 amino acids in the CDR3, from cysteine to phenylalanine inclusive. This entry keeps only the CDR3 DNA: 45 bases, framed from base 1. The germline V gene sets CDR1 to MDHEN and CDR2 to SYDVKM. V trim: 3 bases; J trim: 6 bases; unmatched bases: 5.

This sequence originates from a female donor in good health and CMV-seronegative. Sequencing was performed on PBMCs. This chain is built from TRBV28 and TRBJ1-2, with TRBD1 identical over 12 junction bases. The CDR3 protein sequence reads: CASSLPGQGADGYTF. The DNA reads TGTGCCAGCAGTTTGCCGGGACAGGGGGCGGATGGCTACACCTTC.